Below are 5 T cell receptor beta chains sequenced from a single sample in a study of glioma-infiltrating T cells after dendritic cell vaccination. Sequenced by immunoSEQ multiplex PCR; TCRdb stores in-frame clones only, minus some. The sample shows approximately 22,000 clones, more than 65% of them seen only once. Sequenced material: blood, taken before dendritic cell vaccination. The receptors were sampled from a human donor with glioblastoma.

The chain is built from TRBV7-6 and TRBJ2-1, with 11 bases lining up with TRBD2. CDR3 size: 16 residues. Trimming cost V 5 bases and J 2 bases; bases outside gene matches: 5. Germline V gene lookup returns CDR1 SGHVS and CDR2 FNYEAQ. CDR3 region: CASSQIAGGPYNEQFF. The DNA for the CDR3 is TGTGCCAGCAGCCAAATAGCGGGAGGGCCCTACAATGAGCAGTTCTTC.

The V and J genes are TRBV9 and TRBJ1-1; TRBD1 might be the D (5 bases). Looked up from germline, CDR1 is SGDLS and CDR2 is YYNGEE. V was shortened by 0 bases and J by 1 base, with 10 bases between the two germline ends. This CDR3 region has 15 residues. The CDR3, as DNA: TGTGCCAGCAGCGTAGAGGGGCGGGGGAACACTGAAGCTTTCTTT. Its protein product is CASSVEGRGNTEAFF.

The CDR3 region is CASGTGGTTFYNEQFF. DNA of the CDR3: TGTGCCAGCGGGACAGGGGGCACAACGTTCTACAATGAGCAGTTCTTC. The rearrangement links TRBV2 to TRBJ2-1, with 12 positions matching TRBD1. V was clipped by 8 bases and J by 3 bases; unmatched bases: 8. CDR1 SNHLY and CDR2 FYNNEI come from the germline V gene. The CDR3 sequence is 16 residues long.

The chain joins TRBV19 to TRBJ1-2, with a possible D match to TRBD1 (6 bases). Trimming cost V 5 bases and J 8 bases, with 18 bases left between them. The CDR3 runs to 14 residues. Germline V lookup: CDR1 LNHDA, CDR2 SQIVND (reference sequence). CDR3 nucleotide sequence: TGTGCCAGTAGTTTAGGACAGCCCTTCGGGGGCTACACCTTC. This sequence encodes CASSLGQPFGGYTF.

The rearrangement joins TRBV5-1 to TRBJ2-3, with 8 bases lining up with TRBD2. CDR1 is SGHRS and CDR2 is YFSETQ in the germline V gene. This CDR3 is 16 amino acids long. Trimming took 4 bases from V and 0 from J; bases not matched to a gene: 7. The CDR3 protein is CASSRTPSGSTDTQYF. The CDR3 DNA reads TGCGCCAGCAGCCGAACCCCTAGCGGGAGCACAGATACGCAGTATTTT.